This TCR beta chain was identified during a study of cytomegalovirus exposure and HLA in healthy donors. Study-wide results and limits: Across donors, presence/absence analyses took sequencing depth to be roughly uniform.

Vbeta (60) and Jbeta (13) primers were used in the PCR. The data were produced by immunoSEQ multiplex PCR, yet TCRdb's version contains in-frame clones alone and is incomplete. The sample has some 140,000 clones, 70% to 75% seen once. Regarding this clone: Its antigen is not identified.

V was shortened by 3 bases and J by 1 base, with 9 bases between the two germline ends. The germline gives CDR1 MNHEY, CDR2 SMNVEV (reference sequence). This CDR3 is 14 amino acids long. The chain employs TRBV27 and TRBJ2-5, with D possibly being TRBD1 (6 bases). The clonotype originates from a woman between 40 and 55 years old in good health and CMV-seronegative. The sequenced material came from PBMCs. CDR3 bases: TGTGCCAGCAGTTTTGACAGGCGCCAAGAGACCCAGTACTTC. It codes for CASSFDRRQETQYF.